The clone carrying this T cell receptor beta chain has only a few counts. The antigen is not known. This entry is derived from a study of T cell repertoires in cytomegalovirus infection. TCRdb re-called the reads through MiXCR, storing one row per CDR3 protein. The sample consists of approximately 470,000 distinct CDR3 sequences, about 42% of them appearing once. V lost 2 bases and J 4 bases, leaving 15 bases between the germline ends. This CDR3 is 15 amino acids long. Germline assignment: CDR1 SGHDT and CDR2 YYEEEE. The J gene is TRBJ1-2, the V gene TRBV5-6, with a tentative D call TRBD1 (6 bases). This sequence originates from a human donor in good health (CMV status not recorded). Some clones in this sample may be carry-over from other donors' samples. Sequencing was performed on cultured PBMCs, taken from culture after CMV antigen stimulation. The CDR3 region has the DNA TGTGCCAGCAGCTTAAGGCCGGACAGTTCCTATGGCTACACCTTC. Translating it yields CASSLRPDSSYGYTF.